This T cell receptor beta chain emerged from a study of cytomegalovirus exposure and HLA in healthy donors. CDR1 is SGHRS and CDR2 is YFSETQ in the germline V gene. There are 15 residues in the CDR3. The V segment lost 4 bases and the J segment 3 bases; nucleotides outside the gene matches: 8. As regards this clone: Its antigen is currently unknown.

Study-level results: Highest at DRB1 and lowest at HLA-C, TCR association rates differed among HLA loci in a later analysis. According to the study, 160 or so TCR beta chains were cytomegalovirus-associated.

The study ran its PCR with 60 Vbeta and 13 Jbeta primers. The repertoire was sequenced with immunoSEQ multiplex PCR; TCRdb's copy has only in-frame clones and lacks some. The repertoire includes about 140,000 clones, 70% to 85% of them detected once, and about 2.3% sits in the top ten. Material: PBMCs. V and J are TRBV5-1 and TRBJ1-1; TRBD1 matches 8 bases. This TCR was sampled from a male donor in good health and CMV-seronegative. CDR3 sequence reads: CASSRQGAGDTEAFF. CDR3 DNA sequence: TGCGCCAGCAGCCGGCAGGGGGCAGGGGACACTGAAGCTTTCTTT.